Described below is a single T cell receptor (beta chain) sequence and its context. The antigen is unknown. Data came from immunoSEQ multiplex PCR; TCRdb stores just in-frame clones and leaves some out. This sample carries about 2 million clones, around 96% of them seen once, and the ten largest clones take 0.95% to 1.5%. In the naive CD8 group, cells lacked CD45RO and were positively selected for CCR7, so terminally differentiated effector memory CD45RA+ cells were left out. This sample is drawn from a study of shared clonotypes between healthy human individuals. Overall study findings and caveats: Naive CD4 clonotypes were shared across several donors at 5% to 6%.

Sequences were obtained from naive CD8+ T cells sorted from blood. This clonotype was obtained from a man younger than 35 in good health.

The CDR3 loop is CASSHQTSGQPQHF. CDR3 bases: TGCGCCAGCAGCCATCAAACCTCGGGGCAGCCCCAGCATTTT. This chain uses TRBV4-1 with TRBJ1-5; D uncertain. CDR1 is MGHRA, CDR2 YSYEKL, per germline. Deletions cut 3 bases from V and 7 bases from J, with 13 bases between. The CDR3 contains 14 residues.